This TCR beta chain was sequenced for a study of blood T cell repertoires in COVID-19. Study background: COVID-19 samples, acute and convalescent, were from the United States, Italy and Spain.

Assay: immunoSEQ multiplex PCR; the TCRdb copy retains only in-frame clones and omits some. The table lists fewer than 250,000 clones, around nine tenths of them singletons. This CDR3 is 15 amino acids long. The J segment lost 8 bases and the V segment lost 4 bases, leaving 8 bases of the junction unmatched. The V gene's germline CDR1 is KGHDR and CDR2 SFDVKD. The V and J genes are TRBV24-1 and TRBJ1-2, with 11 bases that match TRBD1. This sequence was found in a woman in her sixties with acute or convalescent COVID-19. The sample was peripheral blood. The CDR3 loop is CATSEEGQGEAGYTF. The CDR3 nucleotides are TGTGCCACCAGTGAAGAGGGACAGGGGGAAGCCGGCTACACCTTC.